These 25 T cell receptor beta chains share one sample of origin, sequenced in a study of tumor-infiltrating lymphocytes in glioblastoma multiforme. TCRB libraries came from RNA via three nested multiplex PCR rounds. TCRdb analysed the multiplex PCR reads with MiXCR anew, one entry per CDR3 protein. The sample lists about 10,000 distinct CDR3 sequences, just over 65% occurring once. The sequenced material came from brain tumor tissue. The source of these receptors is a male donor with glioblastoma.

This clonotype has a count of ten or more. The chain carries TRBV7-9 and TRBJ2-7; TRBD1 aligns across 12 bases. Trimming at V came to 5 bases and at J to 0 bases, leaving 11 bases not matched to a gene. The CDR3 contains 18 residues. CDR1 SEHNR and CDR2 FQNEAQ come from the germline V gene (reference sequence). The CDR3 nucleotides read TGTGCCAGCAGCGTACTCCCGGGACAGGGGGCGAACTCCTACGAGCAGTACTTC. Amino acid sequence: CASSVLPGQGANSYEQYF.

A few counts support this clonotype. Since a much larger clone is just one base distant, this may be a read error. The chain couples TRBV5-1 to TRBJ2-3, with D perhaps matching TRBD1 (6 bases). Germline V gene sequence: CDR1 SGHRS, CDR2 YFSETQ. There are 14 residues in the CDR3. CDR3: CASSREDSRDTQYF. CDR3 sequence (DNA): TGCGCCAGCAGCCGAGAGGACAGCAGAGATACGCAGTATTTT.

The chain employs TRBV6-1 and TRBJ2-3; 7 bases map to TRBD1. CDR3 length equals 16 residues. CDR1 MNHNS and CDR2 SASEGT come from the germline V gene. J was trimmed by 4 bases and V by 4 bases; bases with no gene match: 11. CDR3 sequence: CASSVQTGRFPDTQYF. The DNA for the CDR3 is TGTGCCAGCAGTGTTCAGACAGGGCGATTTCCAGATACGCAGTATTTT.

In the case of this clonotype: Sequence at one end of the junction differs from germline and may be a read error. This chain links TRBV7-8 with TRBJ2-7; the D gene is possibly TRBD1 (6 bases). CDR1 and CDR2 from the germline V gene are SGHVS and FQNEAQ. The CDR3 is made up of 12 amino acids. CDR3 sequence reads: CASSNRVQEQYF. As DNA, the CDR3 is TGTGCCAGCAGCAACAGGGTCCAGGAGCAGTATTTC. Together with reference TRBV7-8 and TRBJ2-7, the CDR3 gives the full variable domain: GAGVSQSPRYKVAKRGQDVALRCDPISGHVSLFWYQQALGQGPEFLTYFQNEAQLDKSGLPSDRFFAERPEGSVSTLKIQRTQQEDSAVYLCASSNRVQEQYFGPGTRLTVT.

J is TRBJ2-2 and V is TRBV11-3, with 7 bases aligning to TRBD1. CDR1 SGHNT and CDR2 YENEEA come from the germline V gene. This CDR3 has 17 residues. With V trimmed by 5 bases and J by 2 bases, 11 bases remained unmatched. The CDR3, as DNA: TGTGCCAGCAGCGACCCTGAAGGGACAGTAAACACCGGGGAGCTGTTTTTT. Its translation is CASSDPEGTVNTGELFF.

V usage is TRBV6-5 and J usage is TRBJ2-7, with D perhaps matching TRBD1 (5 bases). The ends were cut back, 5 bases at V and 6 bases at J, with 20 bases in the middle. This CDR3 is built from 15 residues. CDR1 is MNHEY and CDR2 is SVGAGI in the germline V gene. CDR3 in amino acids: CASSNVDPGSGEQYF. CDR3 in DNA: TGTGCCAGCAGTAATGTAGACCCAGGGTCAGGCGAGCAGTACTTC.

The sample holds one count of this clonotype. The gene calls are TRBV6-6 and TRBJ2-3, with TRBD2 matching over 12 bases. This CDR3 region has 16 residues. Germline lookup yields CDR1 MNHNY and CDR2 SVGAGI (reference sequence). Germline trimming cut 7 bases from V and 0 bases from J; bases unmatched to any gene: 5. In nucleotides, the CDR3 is TGTGCCAGCACCCAAGGACTAGCGGGAAGCACAGATACGCAGTATTTT. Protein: CASTQGLAGSTDTQYF.

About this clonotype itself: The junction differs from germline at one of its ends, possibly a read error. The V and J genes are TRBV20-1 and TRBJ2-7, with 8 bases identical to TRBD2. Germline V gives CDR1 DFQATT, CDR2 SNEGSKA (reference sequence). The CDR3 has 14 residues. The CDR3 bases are TGCGGTGCTAGTGCGGGAGGATCCTACAATGAGCAGTACTTC. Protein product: CGASAGGSYNEQYF.

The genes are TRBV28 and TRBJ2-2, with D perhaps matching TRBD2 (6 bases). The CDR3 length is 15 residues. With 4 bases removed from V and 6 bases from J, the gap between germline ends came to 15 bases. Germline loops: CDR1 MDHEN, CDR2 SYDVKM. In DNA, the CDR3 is TGTGCCAGCAGTTCGTCCGGGACTGGTTCCGGGGAGCTGTTTTTT. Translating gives CASSSSGTGSGELFF.

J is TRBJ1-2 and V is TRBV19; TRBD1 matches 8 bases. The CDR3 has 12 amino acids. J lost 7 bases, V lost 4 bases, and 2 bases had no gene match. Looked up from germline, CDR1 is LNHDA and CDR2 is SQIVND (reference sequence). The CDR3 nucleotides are TGTGCCAGTAGTACAGGGGGCAGTGGCTACACCTTC. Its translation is CASSTGGSGYTF.

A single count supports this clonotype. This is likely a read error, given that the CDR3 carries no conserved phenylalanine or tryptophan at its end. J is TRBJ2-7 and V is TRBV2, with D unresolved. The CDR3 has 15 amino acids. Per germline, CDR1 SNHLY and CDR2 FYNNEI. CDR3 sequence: CASREGQILPGEQYS. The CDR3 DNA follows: TGTGCCAGCCGTGAAGGCCAGATACTACCGGGCGAGCAGTACTCC.

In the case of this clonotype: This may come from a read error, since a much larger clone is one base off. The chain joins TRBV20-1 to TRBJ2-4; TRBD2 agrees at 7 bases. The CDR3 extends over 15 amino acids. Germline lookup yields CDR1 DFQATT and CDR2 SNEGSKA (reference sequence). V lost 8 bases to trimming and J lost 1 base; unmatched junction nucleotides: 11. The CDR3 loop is CSTARTGGAKNIQYF. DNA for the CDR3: TGCAGTACTGCCAGGACGGGGGGTGCCAAAAACATTCAGTACTTC.

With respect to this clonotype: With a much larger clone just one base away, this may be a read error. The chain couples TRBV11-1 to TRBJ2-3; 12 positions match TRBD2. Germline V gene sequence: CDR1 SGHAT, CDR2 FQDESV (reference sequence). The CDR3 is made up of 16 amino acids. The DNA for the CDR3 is TGTGCCAGCAGCCTAGGACTAGCGGGGAGCACAGAGACGCGGTATTTT. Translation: CASSLGLAGSTETRYF.

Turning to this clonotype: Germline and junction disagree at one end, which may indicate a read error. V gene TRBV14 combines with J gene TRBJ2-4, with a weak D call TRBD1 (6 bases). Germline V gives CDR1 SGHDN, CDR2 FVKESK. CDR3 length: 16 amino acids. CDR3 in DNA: TGTGCCAGCAGCCCTACGGGACATCTAGCCAAAAACACTCAGTACTTC. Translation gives CASSPTGHLAKNTQYF.

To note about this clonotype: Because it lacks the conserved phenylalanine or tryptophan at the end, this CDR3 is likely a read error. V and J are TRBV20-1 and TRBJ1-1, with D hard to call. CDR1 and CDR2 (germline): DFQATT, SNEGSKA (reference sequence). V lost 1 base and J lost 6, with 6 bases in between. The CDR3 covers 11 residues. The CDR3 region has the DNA TGCAGTGCTAGAGGGACCGCTGAAGCTTTCGTT. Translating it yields CSARGTAEAFV.

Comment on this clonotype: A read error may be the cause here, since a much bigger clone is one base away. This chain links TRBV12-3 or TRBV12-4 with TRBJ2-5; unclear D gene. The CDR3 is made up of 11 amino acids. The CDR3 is CASSNEETLYF. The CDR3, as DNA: TGTGCCAGCAGTAATGAAGAGACCCTGTACTTC.

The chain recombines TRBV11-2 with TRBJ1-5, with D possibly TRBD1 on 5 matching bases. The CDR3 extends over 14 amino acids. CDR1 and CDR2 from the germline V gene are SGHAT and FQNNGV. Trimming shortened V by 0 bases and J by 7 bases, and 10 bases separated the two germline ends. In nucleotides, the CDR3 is TGTGCCAGCAGCTTAGACAGGGTCAAGCAGCCCCAGCATTTT. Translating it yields CASSLDRVKQPQHF.

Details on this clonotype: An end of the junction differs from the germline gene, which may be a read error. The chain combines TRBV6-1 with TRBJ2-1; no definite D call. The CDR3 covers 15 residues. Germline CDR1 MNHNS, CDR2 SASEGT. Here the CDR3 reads CASSEDVVAYNEQLF. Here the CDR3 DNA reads TGTGCCAGCAGTGAAGATGTCGTAGCATATAATGAGCAGTTATTC.

The CDR3 DNA reads TGTGCAAGTCCCGAAGACAGGGCAATGGGAAATGAGCAGTTCTTC. This gives the protein CASPEDRAMGNEQFF. The chain has TRBV12-2 and TRBJ2-1; whether TRBD1, the table's D call, matches the DNA was not checked. TRBV12-2 is classified as a pseudogene. The CDR3 sequence is 15 residues long.

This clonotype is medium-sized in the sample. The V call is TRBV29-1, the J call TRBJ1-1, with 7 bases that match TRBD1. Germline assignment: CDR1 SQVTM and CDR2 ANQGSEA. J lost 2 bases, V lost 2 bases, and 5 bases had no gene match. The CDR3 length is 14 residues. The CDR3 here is CSVEMGQRNTEAFF. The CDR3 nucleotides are TGCAGCGTTGAAATGGGACAGAGAAACACTGAAGCTTTCTTT. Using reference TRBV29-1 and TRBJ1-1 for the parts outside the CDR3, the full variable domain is SAVISQKPSRDICQRGTSLTIQCQVDSQVTMMFWYRQQPGQSLTLIATANQGSEATYESGFVIDKFPISRPNLTFSTLTVSNMSPEDSSIYLCSVEMGQRNTEAFFGQGTRLTVV.

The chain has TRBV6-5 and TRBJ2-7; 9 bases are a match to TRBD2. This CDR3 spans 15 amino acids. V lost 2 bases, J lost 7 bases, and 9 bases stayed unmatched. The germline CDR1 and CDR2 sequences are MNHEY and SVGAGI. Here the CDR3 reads CASSYEERAGGEQYF. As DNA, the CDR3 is TGTGCCAGCAGTTACGAGGAAAGGGCGGGAGGGGAGCAGTACTTC.

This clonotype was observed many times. Here the CDR3 DNA reads TGTGCCAGCAGTGCTGGACAGAGTATGAACACTGAAGCTTTCTTT. It codes for CASSAGQSMNTEAFF. The rearrangement links TRBV2 to TRBJ1-1, with D tentatively TRBD1 (6 bases). V was clipped by 4 bases and J by 0 bases, with 12 bases between them. CDR1 is SNHLY, CDR2 FYNNEI, per germline. This CDR3 has 15 residues. The full variable domain, its missing parts supplied by reference TRBV2 and TRBJ1-1, is EPEVTQTPSHQVTQMGQEVILRCVPISNHLYFYWYRQILGQKVEFLVSFYNNEISEKSEIFDDQFSVERPDGSNFTLKIRSTKLEDSAMYFCASSAGQSMNTEAFFGQGTRLTVV.

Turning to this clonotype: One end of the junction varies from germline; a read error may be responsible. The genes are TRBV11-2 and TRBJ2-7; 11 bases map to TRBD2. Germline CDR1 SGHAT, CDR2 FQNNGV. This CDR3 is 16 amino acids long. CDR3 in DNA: TGTGCCAGCAGTTCAGTTTCTAGCGGGAGGTCGTACGAACAGTACTTC. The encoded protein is CASSSVSSGRSYEQYF.

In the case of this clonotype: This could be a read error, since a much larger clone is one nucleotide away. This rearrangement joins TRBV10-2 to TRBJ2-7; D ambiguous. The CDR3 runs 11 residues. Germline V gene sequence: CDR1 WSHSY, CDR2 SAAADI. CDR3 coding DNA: TGCGCCGGCAGTACCCCCTACGAGCAGTACTTC. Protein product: CAGSTPYEQYF.

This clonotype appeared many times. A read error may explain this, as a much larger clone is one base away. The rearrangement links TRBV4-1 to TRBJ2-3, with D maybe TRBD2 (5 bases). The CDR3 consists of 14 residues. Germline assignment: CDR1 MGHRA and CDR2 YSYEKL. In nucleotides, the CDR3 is TGCTCCAGCAGCCAAGAACCGGGGTCAGATACGCAGTATTTT. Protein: CSSSQEPGSDTQYF.